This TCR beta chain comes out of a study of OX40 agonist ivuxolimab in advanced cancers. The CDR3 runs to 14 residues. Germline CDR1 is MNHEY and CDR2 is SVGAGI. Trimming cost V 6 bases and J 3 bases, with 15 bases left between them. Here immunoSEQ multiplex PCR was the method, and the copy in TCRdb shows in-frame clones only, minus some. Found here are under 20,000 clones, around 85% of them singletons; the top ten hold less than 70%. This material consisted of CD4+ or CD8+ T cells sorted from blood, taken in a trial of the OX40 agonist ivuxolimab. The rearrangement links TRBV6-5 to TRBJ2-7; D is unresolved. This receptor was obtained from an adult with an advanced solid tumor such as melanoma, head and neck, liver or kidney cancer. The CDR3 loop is CASSLGSSYYEQYF. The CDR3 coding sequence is TGTGCCAGCAGCTTAGGTAGCAGCTACTACGAGCAGTACTTC.